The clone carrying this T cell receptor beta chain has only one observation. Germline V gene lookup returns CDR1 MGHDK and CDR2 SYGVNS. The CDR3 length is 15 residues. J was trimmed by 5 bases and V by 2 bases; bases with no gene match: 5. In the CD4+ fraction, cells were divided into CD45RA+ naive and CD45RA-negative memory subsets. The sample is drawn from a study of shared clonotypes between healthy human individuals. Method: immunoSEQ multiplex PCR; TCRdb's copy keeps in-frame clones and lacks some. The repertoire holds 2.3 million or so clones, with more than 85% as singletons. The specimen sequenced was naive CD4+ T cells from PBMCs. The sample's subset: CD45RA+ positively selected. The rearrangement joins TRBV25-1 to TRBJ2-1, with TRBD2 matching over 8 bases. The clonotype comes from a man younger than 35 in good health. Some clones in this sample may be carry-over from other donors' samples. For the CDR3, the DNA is TGTGCCAGCAGTGAAATAGCGGGGCTAAACAATGAGCAGTTCTTC. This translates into CASSEIAGLNNEQFF.